This T cell receptor (beta chain) was recorded in a study of cytomegalovirus exposure and HLA in healthy donors. The table lists this clone with a few counts. The PCR had 60 Vbeta and 13 Jbeta primers. Using immunoSEQ multiplex PCR, the repertoire was profiled, and TCRdb retains in-frame clones only, with some absent. This sample carries over 150,000 clones, approximately 71% of them seen once, and the ten largest clones take approximately 5.6%. The V end was cut by 3 bases, the J end by 0 bases, with 12 bases between. The CDR3 runs 16 residues. In germline, CDR1 is SGHTA, CDR2 FQGNSA. The sequenced material came from PBMCs. The chain employs TRBV7-2 and TRBJ2-1; D is possibly TRBD2 (6 bases). This TCR was recovered from a woman aged 18-30 years in good health and CMV-seropositive. The CDR3 reads CASSLNPAGSYNEQFF. The CDR3 coding sequence is TGTGCCAGCAGCTTGAACCCAGCGGGCTCCTACAATGAGCAGTTCTTC.